This TCR beta chain derives from a study of CD8+ T cells in alopecia areata (dated by TCRdb to the late 2010s). A note on the overall study: The treated patients, all with moderate-to-severe alopecia areata, were enrolled in an open-label pilot trial of oral tofacitinib given at 5 to 10 mg twice daily. Patients stayed on tofacitinib for 6 to 18 months and then had 6 months of follow-up off drug so that delayed response and recurrence could be assessed. To study T cell clonal expansion in alopecia areata, the researchers applied high-throughput TCRbeta sequencing to both the C3H/HeJ mouse model and human patients. In humans, TCRbeta sequencing was performed on scalp tissue and on sorted CD4+ and CD8+ peripheral blood T cells from healthy controls and from patients with patchy or totalis/universalis alopecia areata. Patients on tofacitinib were biopsied at baseline and after 4 and 24 weeks of treatment, and several of the patients also had a later scalp biopsy. Scalp clonality was compared across normal scalp (n=4), patchy alopecia areata scalp (n=8), and alopecia totalis/universalis scalp (n=8). RNA came from the PAXgene miRNA kit for fixed scalp, the miRNeasy kit for PBMCs, and the RNeasy kit for mouse skin. TCRbeta CDR3 regions were amplified by immunoSEQ multiplex PCR using 35 Vbeta forward and 13 Jbeta reverse primers.

Peripheral blood and lesional scalp punch biopsies were obtained from patients with alopecia areata. Human scalp biopsies were immediately fixed in PAXgene tissue containers. This clone was observed a handful of times. This receptor's antigen is unknown. No much larger clone is present one base from it, and per-base qualities are unavailable. V loses 1 base, J loses 1 base, and the germline ends lie 7 bases apart. The CDR3 goes from the cysteine to the phenylalanine over 15 residues. CDR3 DNA only is kept here, 45 bases in frame from base 1. CDR1 and CDR2 are read off the germline V gene as SGHDN and FVKESK. Libraries came from the immunoSEQ multiplex PCR assay. RNA was extracted from all samples and reverse transcribed into cDNA as template for TCR sequencing. SuperScript III was used for first-strand cDNA synthesis, primed with a 2:1 mix of oligo-dT and random hexamers. A synthetic immune receptor repertoire was used to gauge amplification bias, and whatever bias remained was removed computationally. In the authors' own workflow: After raw reads were preprocessed to remove errors, the CDR3 was defined following IMGT conventions as running from the conserved cysteine to phenylalanine. Clonality was computed by normalizing Shannon entropy by log2 of the number of productive unique TCRs and subtracting the result from 1. CD4 or CD8 identity of scalp clones was inferred by cross-referencing scalp TCRbeta sequences with sorted blood CD4 and CD8 repertoires. Held by TCRdb, this immuneACCESS table contains in-frame sequences only and omits some clones. Under half of the omission traces to an unresolved V gene where checked; the cause of the rest is unknown. D and trimming were read from the DNA, whereas the V and J calls and clone size are those reported in that table. This sample is represented by about 12,000 clones; roughly 57% of them were singletons. Roughly an eighth of the sample is held by the ten biggest clonotypes.

What the authors observed across the whole study: Higher clonality and more expanded CD8+ clones were observed in lesional scalp than in normal scalp, particularly in alopecia totalis/universalis, a finding suggestive of antigenic drive. Shared TCR sequences between patients were less evident than in mice, which may be partly attributable to HLA diversity in the patient population. Unlike mouse skin, where gammadelta T cells dominate, normal human skin contains resident alphabeta T cells that get sequenced too, which complicates analysis of the scalp TCR repertoire.

Sequencing input: skin. The sequence came from a human donor with alopecia areata. The chain links TRBV14 with TRBJ1-4, with no confidently assigned D gene. The DNA is as follows: TGTGCCAGCAGCCAAGGAGGGTTAACTAATGAAAAACTGTTTTTT. It is translated as CASSQGGLTNEKLFF.